This is a list of T cell receptor beta chains from one sample in a study of blood T cell repertoires in COVID-19. The table came from immunoSEQ multiplex PCR; TCRdb's copy has only in-frame clones and leaves some out. The sample consists of approximately 70,000 clones, more than 75% of them appearing once. The sequenced sample was peripheral blood. The receptor set was obtained from a woman aged 65 to 85 with acute or convalescent COVID-19. CDR3s include the opening cysteine and the closing phenylalanine or tryptophan. Fields, in order: V gene, J gene, CDR3 protein.

v_gene: TRBV3-1/TRBV3-2
j_gene: TRBJ2-2
CDR3aa: CASSAPGQHTGELFF

v_gene: TRBV20-1
j_gene: TRBJ1-2
CDR3aa: CSASTLQVNYGYTF

v_gene: TRBV19
j_gene: TRBJ1-4
CDR3aa: CASRRTGVDEKLFF

v_gene: TRBV10-3
j_gene: TRBJ1-1
CDR3aa: CAISEPTGAVNTEAFF

v_gene: TRBV10-3
j_gene: TRBJ2-1
CDR3aa: CAISEEGGGLDEQFF

v_gene: TRBV3-1/TRBV3-2
j_gene: TRBJ1-4
CDR3aa: CASSQVLGTGVSTNEKLFF

v_gene: TRBV5-1
j_gene: TRBJ1-2
CDR3aa: CASSRTGGGDYGYTF

v_gene: TRBV30
j_gene: TRBJ2-7
CDR3aa: CAWSDRGWSGEQYF

v_gene: TRBV30
j_gene: TRBJ1-6
CDR3aa: CAWSALRRVNNSPLHF

v_gene: TRBV28
j_gene: TRBJ2-7
CDR3aa: CASTSYRGEGYYEQYF

v_gene: TRBV24-1
j_gene: TRBJ2-3
CDR3aa: CATSDPSEGASTDTQYF

v_gene: TRBV7-2
j_gene: TRBJ1-6
CDR3aa: CASSAVQGTSYNSPLHF

v_gene: TRBV5-1
j_gene: TRBJ2-3
CDR3aa: CASRSVAGEVTDTQYF

v_gene: TRBV19
j_gene: TRBJ1-4
CDR3aa: CASTWRGRGEKLFF

v_gene: TRBV5-1
j_gene: TRBJ2-2
CDR3aa: CASSLAGGVAGELFF

v_gene: TRBV6-5
j_gene: TRBJ2-4
CDR3aa: CASSFSRDKQYF

v_gene: TRBV19
j_gene: TRBJ2-3
CDR3aa: CASRRDTTGDTQYF

v_gene: TRBV5-1
j_gene: TRBJ2-2
CDR3aa: CASSLEWLGTSGTAGRGTGELFF

v_gene: TRBV19
j_gene: TRBJ1-5
CDR3aa: CASSIAETVNQPQHF

v_gene: TRBV5-1
j_gene: TRBJ1-5
CDR3aa: CASSLVGARDQPQHF

v_gene: TRBV9
j_gene: TRBJ2-6
CDR3aa: CASSVGTSGGSGANVLTF

v_gene: TRBV19
j_gene: TRBJ1-5
CDR3aa: CASSKVREAGQPQHF

v_gene: TRBV5-1
j_gene: TRBJ2-7
CDR3aa: CASSLGQGMGEQYF

v_gene: TRBV7-7
j_gene: TRBJ2-1
CDR3aa: CASSLVAASYNEQFF

v_gene: TRBV7-9
j_gene: TRBJ2-7
CDR3aa: CASSFAQGPYEQYF

v_gene: TRBV5-8
j_gene: TRBJ2-1
CDR3aa: CASTPGLADNEQFF

v_gene: TRBV3-1/TRBV3-2
j_gene: TRBJ2-7
CDR3aa: CASSQVRNEQYF

v_gene: TRBV6-1
j_gene: TRBJ2-7
CDR3aa: CASSDRLAGTYEQYF

v_gene: TRBV7-2
j_gene: TRBJ1-5
CDR3aa: CASSADSHQPQHF

v_gene: TRBV5-5
j_gene: TRBJ2-3
CDR3aa: CASRTGIAADTQYF

v_gene: TRBV7-2
j_gene: TRBJ1-5
CDR3aa: CASSLWTGEGQPQHF

v_gene: TRBV6-5
j_gene: TRBJ2-7
CDR3aa: CASSSGLAGVEQYF

v_gene: TRBV20-1
j_gene: TRBJ2-5
CDR3aa: CSASSGGETQYF